Given below is one T cell receptor beta chain in context. The sample is drawn from a study of early T cells in non-severe SARS-CoV-2 infection. Study information: From unsorted whole blood, bulk RNA was sequenced, and the chains remained unpaired.

The CDR3 spans 17 residues. Researchers tagged individual cDNA molecules with unique molecular identifiers. Via MiXCR, TCRdb re-called the 5' RACE reads, giving one row per CDR3 protein. The sample records tens of thousands of distinct CDR3 sequences, 3% to 4% being singletons. The sequence came from an adult who was a healthcare worker with PCR-confirmed SARS-CoV-2 infection or an uninfected control (not recorded which). The specimen was whole blood. The rearrangement joins TRBV3-2 to TRBJ2-2; TRBD1, as called in the table, went unchecked against the DNA. TRBV3-2 is designated a pseudogene. The CDR3 here is CASSQVWGSRSTGELFF. In DNA form, the CDR3 reads TGTGCCAGCAGCCAAGTTTGGGGGTCCAGGAGCACCGGGGAGCTGTTTTTT.